These 10 T cell receptor beta chains were sequenced from one sample in a study of T cells expressing NK-cell markers. From the 5' RACE reads, TCRdb lists one entry per CDR3 protein and no DNA. In total, the table holds hundreds of thousands of distinct CDR3 sequences. Sequenced material: blood T cells: a sorted CD56 or NKG2C T cell subset, CD4+ or CD8+ T cells, or bulk PBMC T cells (not recorded which). These receptor sequences come from a man aged 18-69 years in good health.

The J gene is TRBJ1-1, the V gene TRBV7-6; checking the TCRdb D call of TRBD1 is not possible without DNA. The germline CDR1 and CDR2 sequences are SGHVS and FNYEAQ. The CDR3 is made up of 14 amino acids. CDR3 loop: CASSLSPRRTEAFF.

The chain is built from TRBV20-1 and TRBJ2-1; TCRdb picks TRBD1, but there is no DNA to check that call. Germline V gene data show CDR1 as DFQATT and CDR2 as SNEGSKA (reference sequence). CDR3 length equals 16 residues. CDR3 residues: CSARIFERGGYNEQFF.

This sequence joins TRBV19 and TRBJ2-7; there is no DNA to check the TCRdb D call of TRBD1. The length of the CDR3 is 14 residues. The germline V gene encodes CDR1 LNHDA and CDR2 SQIVND (reference sequence). Here the CDR3 reads CASSTIGPVYEQYF.

The CDR3 sequence is CSARIKKRWRGTQETQYF. The genes are TRBV20-1 and TRBJ2-5; the D call of TRBD1 rests on TCRdb alone, since no DNA is present to check it. The CDR3 has 18 amino acids. Germline V gene lookup returns CDR1 DFQATT and CDR2 SNEGSKA (reference sequence).

The chain is built from TRBV2 and TRBJ2-5; TCRdb designates TRBD1, a call that cannot be tested without DNA. CDR1 is SNHLY and CDR2 is FYNNEI in the germline V gene. The CDR3 sequence is 11 residues long. The CDR3 here is CATGGRETQYF.

The chain employs TRBV5-1 and TRBJ2-3; TCRdb indicates TRBD2, and absent DNA this call remains unverified. CDR1 is SGHRS and CDR2 is YFSETQ in the germline V gene. CDR3 length: 18 amino acids. CDR3 sequence: CASSHYKTSGGTADTQYF.

This chain connects TRBV5-4 to TRBJ1-2; the D call from TCRdb, TRBD1, cannot be confirmed without DNA. The CDR3 consists of 12 residues. Per the germline V gene, CDR1 is SGHNT and CDR2 is YYREEE (reference sequence). CDR3 in amino acids: CASSYTGHGYTF.

This chain links TRBV28 with TRBJ2-7; the D call from TCRdb, TRBD1, cannot be confirmed without DNA. The CDR3 sequence is 15 residues long. Germline CDR1 and CDR2: MDHEN and SYDVKM. The CDR3 here is CASSLHRTGLSEQYF.

The chain is built from TRBV5-5 and TRBJ1-6. This CDR3 is built from 13 residues. Germline CDR1 reads SGHKS; CDR2 reads YYEKEE (reference sequence). The CDR3 sequence: CASSTEASSPLHF. Full variable domain (remainder filled in from reference TRBV5-5 and TRBJ1-6): DAGVTQSPTHLIKTRGQQVTLRCSPISGHKSVSWYQQVLGQGPQFIFQYYEKEERGRGNFPDRFSARQFPNYSSELNVNALLLGDSALYLCASSTEASSPLHFGNGTRLTVT.

The CDR3 here is CASSLPIGQGSQPQHF. The rearrangement joins TRBV28 to TRBJ1-5; TCRdb proposes TRBD1, but this gene call is untestable without DNA. Per germline, CDR1 MDHEN and CDR2 SYDVKM. The CDR3 runs 16 residues.